This record looks at one T cell receptor beta chain sequence and its context. Its specificity is not known. This sample stems from a study of T cell responses to AZD1222 COVID-19 vaccine. Study-wide results and caveats: The study found Spike-specific TCR breadth and depth rose after two AZD1222 doses. Among the donors, most were white British and more were female, and clonal diversity was possibly underestimated. Repertoires were sampled only after the peak T cell response.

Sequencing used immunoSEQ multiplex PCR; TCRdb keeps in-frame clones, though not all of them. The sample yields tens of thousands of clones, 90% seen once. CDR1 and CDR2 from the germline V gene are SNHLY and FYNNEI. The germline V and J ends were trimmed by 5 bases and 8 bases, with 24 bases remaining between them. This CDR3 is 16 amino acids long. This sequence joins TRBV2 and TRBJ1-2, with D maybe TRBD1 (5 bases). The TCR originated in an adult who received the AZD1222 COVID-19 vaccine. Specimen: peripheral blood, collected 28 days after the second AZD1222 dose. CDR3: CASSPHHRDVLWGYTF. CDR3 bases: TGTGCCAGCAGTCCTCACCACCGGGACGTACTTTGGGGCTACACCTTC. Full variable domain (rest looked up from reference TRBV2 and TRBJ1-2): EPEVTQTPSHQVTQMGQEVILRCVPISNHLYFYWYRQILGQKVEFLVSFYNNEISEKSEIFDDQFSVERPDGSNFTLKIRSTKLEDSAMYFCASSPHHRDVLWGYTFGSGTRLTVV.